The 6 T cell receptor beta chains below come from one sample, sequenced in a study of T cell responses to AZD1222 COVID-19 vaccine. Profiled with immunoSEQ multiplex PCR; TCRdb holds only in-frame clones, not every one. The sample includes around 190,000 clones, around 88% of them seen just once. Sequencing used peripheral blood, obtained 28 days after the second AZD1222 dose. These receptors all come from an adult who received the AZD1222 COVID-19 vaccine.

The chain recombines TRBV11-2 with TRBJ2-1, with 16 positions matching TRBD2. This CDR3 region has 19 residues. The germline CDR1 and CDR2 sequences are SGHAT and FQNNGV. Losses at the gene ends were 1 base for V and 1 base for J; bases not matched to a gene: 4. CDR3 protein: CASSLGLGLAGGSYNEQFF. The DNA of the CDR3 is TGTGCCAGCAGCTTAGGTCTGGGACTAGCGGGGGGGTCCTACAATGAGCAGTTCTTC.

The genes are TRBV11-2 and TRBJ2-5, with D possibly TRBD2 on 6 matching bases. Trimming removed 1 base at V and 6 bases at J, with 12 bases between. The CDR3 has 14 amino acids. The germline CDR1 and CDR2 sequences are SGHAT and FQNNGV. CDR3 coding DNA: TGTGCCAGCAGCTTAGCGGGGGAGTTAAAGACCCAGTACTTC. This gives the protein CASSLAGELKTQYF.

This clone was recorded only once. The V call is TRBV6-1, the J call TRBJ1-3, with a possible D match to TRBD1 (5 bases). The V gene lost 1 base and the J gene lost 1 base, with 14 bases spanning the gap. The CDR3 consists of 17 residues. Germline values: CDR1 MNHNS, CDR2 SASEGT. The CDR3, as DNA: TGTGCCAGCAGTGAAGGAGTCCGGGGGAGTTCTGGAAACACCATATATTTT. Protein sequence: CASSEGVRGSSGNTIYF.

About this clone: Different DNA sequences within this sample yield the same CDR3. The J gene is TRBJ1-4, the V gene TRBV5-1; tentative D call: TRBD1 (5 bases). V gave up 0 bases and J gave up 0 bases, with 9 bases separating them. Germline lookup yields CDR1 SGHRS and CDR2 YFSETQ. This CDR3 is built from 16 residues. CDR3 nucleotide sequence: TGCGCCAGCAGCTTGGGTGGGACTGCAACTAATGAAAAACTGTTTTTT. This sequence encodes CASSLGGTATNEKLFF.

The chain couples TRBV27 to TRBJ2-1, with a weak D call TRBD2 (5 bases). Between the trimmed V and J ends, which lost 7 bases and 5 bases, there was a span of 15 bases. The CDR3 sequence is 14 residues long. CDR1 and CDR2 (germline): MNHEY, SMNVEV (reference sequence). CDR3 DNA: TGTGCCAGCACCCCTGGTAGGAGGAACAATGAGCAGTTCTTC. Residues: CASTPGRRNNEQFF.

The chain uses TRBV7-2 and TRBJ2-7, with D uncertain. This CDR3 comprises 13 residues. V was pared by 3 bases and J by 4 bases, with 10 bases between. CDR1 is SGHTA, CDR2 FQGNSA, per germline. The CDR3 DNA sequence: TGTGCCAGCAGCTTCTCTCTGGGGTACGAGCAGTACTTC. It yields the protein CASSFSLGYEQYF.